The source of this T cell receptor (beta chain) is a study of blood T cells in healthy people across ages. Study conclusions and caveats: Higher naive T cell percentage went strongly together with higher TCR beta diversity.

This CDR3 region has 16 residues. In germline, CDR1 is LGHNA, CDR2 YSLEER. The use of a sample-barcoded 5' primer and a J-beta primer mix characterized a second PCR of roughly 6 to 11 cycles. Each TCR beta cDNA got a 12-nucleotide random molecular identifier. There were at least 2.5 million CDR3-containing paired-end reads obtained from each sample. TCRdb used MiXCR to reprocess the 5' RACE reads, holding one entry per CDR3 protein. Counted here are hundreds of thousands of distinct CDR3 sequences, around three fifths occurring once; the ten biggest clones make up roughly 25%. As to this clonotype: Its cognate antigen is unknown.

Per-sample yields of isolated PBMCs were at least 6 million. Sequences were obtained from blood. The chain employs TRBV4-3 and TRBJ2-1; 9 bases are shared with TRBD2. The DNA end favors TRBJ2-7, so the J call may be wrong. The sequence was obtained from a man in his forties in good health. CDR3: CASSQYSGREDNEQYF. In nucleotides, the CDR3 is TGCGCCAGCAGCCAATATAGCGGGAGAGAGGACAATGAGCAGTACTTC.